One sample yielded the 21 T cell receptor beta chains listed below, sequenced in a study of cytomegalovirus exposure and HLA in healthy donors. Vbeta (60) and Jbeta (13) primers were used in the PCR. Assay used: immunoSEQ multiplex PCR; TCRdb lists only in-frame clones, some missing. The sample carries some 180,000 clones, 60% to 85% recorded once. The source material was PBMCs. These receptors all stem from a young man in good health and CMV-seronegative.

The chain joins TRBV6-6 to TRBJ1-1; the match to TRBD1 covers 10 bases. The ends lost 6 bases at V and 1 base at J; junction bases unmatched: 2. Germline-derived CDR1 and CDR2 are MNHNY and SVGAGI (reference sequence). The CDR3 loop spans 14 amino acids. The CDR3 DNA reads as TGTGCCAGCAGGGACAGGGGGGGGAACACTGAAGCTTTCTTT. It specifies CASRDRGGNTEAFF.

The gene calls are TRBV9 and TRBJ1-3; perhaps TRBD1 as D (6 bases). Trimming took off 0 bases at V and 2 bases at J, with 12 bases between the two ends. Looked up from germline, CDR1 is SGDLS and CDR2 is YYNGEE. This CDR3 has 16 amino acids. CDR3 protein: CASSVVGAGAGNTIYF. The CDR3 region has the DNA TGTGCCAGCAGCGTAGTTGGGGCAGGGGCTGGAAACACCATATATTTT.

The rearrangement uses TRBV4-2 and TRBJ2-5, with TRBD1 identical over 9 bases. Per the germline V gene, CDR1 is LGHNA and CDR2 is YNFKEQ. The CDR3 loop spans 16 amino acids. The junction had 11 bases not matched to a gene; V was cut back by 4 bases and J by 5 bases. CDR3 bases: TGTGCCAGCAGCCTTGAACAGGGGGCGGTTCAGGAGACCCAGTACTTC. Its protein product is CASSLEQGAVQETQYF.

V usage is TRBV5-1 and J usage is TRBJ1-3; the D is unclear. The length of the CDR3 is 15 residues. V lost 4 bases, J lost 2 bases, and 13 bases lay in between. From germline, CDR1 is SGHRS and CDR2 YFSETQ. CDR3 protein: CASSGGGGTGNTIYF. The CDR3 DNA is TGCGCCAGCAGCGGAGGTGGAGGGACTGGAAACACCATATATTTT.

The chain combines TRBV11-3 with TRBJ1-3; possibly TRBD1 for D (5 bases). V lost 2 bases, J lost 0 bases, and 11 bases lay in between. CDR1 SGHNT and CDR2 YENEEA come from the germline V gene. This CDR3 comprises 16 residues. CDR3 loop: CASSLSVGGSGNTIYF. In nucleotides, the CDR3 is TGTGCCAGCAGCTTATCCGTGGGGGGCTCTGGAAACACCATATATTTT.

The CDR3 reads CASSLEAGGRYEQYF. CDR3 sequence (DNA): TGTGCCAGCAGCTTGGAAGCGGGGGGGCGGTACGAGCAGTACTTC. The chain has TRBV5-4 and TRBJ2-7, with 10 nucleotides matching TRBD2. CDR1 and CDR2 (germline): SGHNT, YYREEE (reference sequence). V was pared by 0 bases and J by 4 bases, with 4 bases of the junction left unmatched. The CDR3 spans 15 residues.

This clone showed up just once. This chain links TRBV29-1 with TRBJ1-4; D perhaps matches TRBD1 (5 bases). Germline V lookup: CDR1 SQVTM, CDR2 ANQGSEA. The V end lost 6 bases, the J end lost 7 bases, and 18 bases lay between the germline ends. The length of the CDR3 is 14 residues. CDR3 in DNA: TGCAGCGTCTTGGAGGAGGCGGGGGGTGAAAAACTGTTTTTT. Protein product: CSVLEEAGGEKLFF.

V gene TRBV11-2 combines with J gene TRBJ1-1; D remains ambiguous. The CDR3 runs to 15 residues. CDR1 and CDR2 (germline): SGHAT, FQNNGV. Trimming cost V 3 bases and J 5 bases, with 16 bases left between them. The CDR3 region is CASSFLGKKGTEAFF. CDR3 sequence (DNA): TGTGCCAGCAGCTTTCTCGGGAAAAAAGGGACTGAAGCTTTCTTT. The full variable domain, rest sourced from reference TRBV11-2 and TRBJ1-1, is EAGVAQSPRYKIIEKRQSVAFWCNPISGHATLYWYQQILGQGPKLLIQFQNNGVVDDSQLPKDRFSAERLKGVDSTLKIQPAKLEDSAVYLCASSFLGKKGTEAFFGQGTRLTVV.

V gene TRBV5-4 combines with J gene TRBJ1-1, with 8 bases lining up with TRBD1. Germline trimming cut 4 bases from V and 1 base from J; bases unmatched to any gene: 6. Germline V lookup: CDR1 SGHNT, CDR2 YYREEE (reference sequence). The CDR3 totals 15 residues. The CDR3 is CASSRGQGRNTEAFF. Here the CDR3 DNA reads TGTGCCAGCAGCCGCGGACAGGGCCGGAACACTGAAGCTTTCTTT.

This rearrangement joins TRBV27 to TRBJ1-6; D might be TRBD1 (5 bases). CDR1 MNHEY and CDR2 SMNVEV come from the germline V gene (reference sequence). The CDR3 sequence is 17 residues long. The V and J ends lost 5 bases and 6 bases respectively, with 20 bases between them. The CDR3 DNA reads TGTGCCAGCAGTAGCCTAACCCGACACGGGGGTAATTCACCCCTCCACTTT. The encoded protein is CASSSLTRHGGNSPLHF.

This clone was detected only a few times. The chain employs TRBV19 and TRBJ1-2; 9 bases align to TRBD1. The germline CDR1 and CDR2 sequences are LNHDA and SQIVND (reference sequence). The length of the CDR3 is 13 residues. The ends lost 8 bases at V and 4 bases at J; junction bases unmatched: 5. The CDR3 DNA reads as TGTGCCAGTGGGACAGGGCTGCGCTATGGCTACACCTTC. This codes for CASGTGLRYGYTF.

The chain carries TRBV7-9 and TRBJ2-1; D may be TRBD2 (6 bases). The germline CDR1 and CDR2 sequences are SEHNR and FQNEAQ (reference sequence). The CDR3 runs 16 residues. Trimming cost V 2 bases and J 5 bases, with 16 bases left between them. CDR3 sequence (DNA): TGTGCCAGCAGCTTACCTCCGGGACTGGTAAACAATGAGCAGTTCTTC. Translating gives CASSLPPGLVNNEQFF.

The chain links TRBV7-9 to TRBJ1-1, with 7 bases that match TRBD1. The germline CDR1 and CDR2 sequences are SEHNR and FQNEAQ (reference sequence). The ends lost 6 bases at V and 6 bases at J; junction bases unmatched: 16. The CDR3 covers 16 residues. The CDR3: CASRRRARQGIPEAFF. CDR3 nucleotide sequence: TGTGCCAGCAGACGAAGGGCCCGACAGGGTATCCCTGAAGCTTTCTTT.

The V and J genes are TRBV11-2 and TRBJ1-2; D gene ambiguous. The CDR3 extends over 15 amino acids. Germline-derived CDR1 and CDR2 are SGHAT and FQNNGV. The V gene lost 0 bases and the J gene lost 2 bases, with 10 bases spanning the gap. The CDR3, as DNA: TGTGCCAGCAGCTTAGATCGGCCGGAGAACTATGGCTACACCTTC. As protein: CASSLDRPENYGYTF.

In the case of this clone: Compared with germline, one end of the junction differs, possibly owing to a read error. The rearrangement uses TRBV6-4 and TRBJ2-7; D may be TRBD2 (5 bases). CDR3 length: 8 residues. Germline assignment: CDR1 MRHNA and CDR2 SNTAGT. CDR3: CASSTLGF. CDR3 nucleotide sequence: TGTGCCAGCAGTACACTAGGATTC.

The rearrangement uses TRBV19 and TRBJ2-6; TRBD1 might be the D (5 bases). Germline CDR1 is LNHDA and CDR2 is SQIVND (reference sequence). V lost 1 base to trimming and J lost 0 bases, with 10 bases between them. CDR3 length: 17 residues. The CDR3 DNA reads TGTGCCAGTAGTATAGCCTGGACAAGCTCTGGGGCCAACGTCCTGACTTTC. Amino acids: CASSIAWTSSGANVLTF.

In its sample, this clone was seen a few times. The chain links TRBV11-3 to TRBJ1-1, with D unclear. Per the germline V gene, CDR1 is SGHNT and CDR2 is YENEEA. V was pared by 5 bases and J by 0 bases, with 7 bases between. This CDR3 is built from 13 residues. The CDR3 coding sequence is TGTGCCAGCAGCCAGACTGTGAACACTGAAGCTTTCTTT. Translation gives CASSQTVNTEAFF.

The genes are TRBV5-1 and TRBJ2-5; 7 bases are shared with TRBD2. The J call may be wrong; the DNA end is better matched by TRBJ2-7. Germline lookup yields CDR1 SGHRS and CDR2 YFSETQ. The CDR3 runs to 14 residues. The CDR3 region is CASSLEGRAYEQYF. The CDR3 nucleotides read TGCGCCAGCAGCTTGGAGGGGAGGGCCTACGAGCAGTACTTC.

The sample holds one count of this clone. This chain connects TRBV19 to TRBJ1-2; D unclear. The CDR3 sequence is 12 residues long. V was cut by 4 bases and J by 12 bases, with 15 bases left in between. The germline V gene has CDR1 LNHDA and CDR2 SQIVND (reference sequence). The CDR3 region is CASSSAHTGDTF. CDR3 coding DNA: TGTGCCAGTAGTAGCGCTCATACCGGGGACACCTTC.

This clone was seen only a few times. V and J are TRBV2 and TRBJ1-6; TRBD1 is a possible D gene (6 bases). This CDR3 contains 13 residues. The germline CDR1 and CDR2 sequences are SNHLY and FYNNEI. The germline V and J ends were trimmed by 6 bases and 7 bases, with 10 bases remaining between them. Written as DNA, the CDR3 is TGTGCCAGCAGAGGGGGTCCCAATTCACCCCTCCACTTT. This sequence encodes CASRGGPNSPLHF.

The J gene is TRBJ1-5, the V gene TRBV28; 8 bases line up with TRBD1. This CDR3 is 16 amino acids long. J gave up 5 bases and V 7 bases, and 13 bases lay outside the gene matches. Germline CDR1 MDHEN, CDR2 SYDVKM. CDR3 sequence reads: CASTQSRGLWDQPQHF. In nucleotides, the CDR3 is TGTGCCAGCACCCAAAGCAGGGGGCTATGGGATCAGCCCCAGCATTTT.